This T cell receptor beta chain was observed in a study of tumor and adjacent non-tumor tissue in lung cancer. About the study: Patients comprised approximately eleven adenocarcinoma, a couple of squamous cell carcinoma and 1 small cell lung cancer.

The CDR3 is 20 residues long. Germline V lookup: CDR1 SEHNR, CDR2 FQNEAQ (reference sequence). The template was RNA from unsorted bulk tissue. This non-tumor lung sample came from over 3 cm beyond the tumor edge. TCRbeta libraries were built with three rounds of nested PCR, modified from ARM-PCR. MiXCR, run by TCRdb on the multiplex PCR reads, gives a single entry per CDR3 protein. In the table there are roughly 43,000 distinct CDR3 sequences, around three fifths of which are singletons. Comment on this clonotype: Since a much larger clone is just one base distant, this may be a read error.

The chain uses TRBV7-9 and TRBJ2-6, with 10 bases matching TRBD1. Sequenced input: distant non-tumor lung tissue. The sequence came from a middle-aged man with non-small cell lung cancer. CDR3 DNA: TGTGCCAGCTGCTTAGGCCCAGGGACAGGGGAGATGTTCGGGGCCAACGTCCTGACTTTC. Protein product: CASCLGPGTGEMFGANVLTF.